This record concerns one T cell receptor beta chain sequence. The length of the CDR3 is 10 residues. CDR1 is LGHNT, CDR2 FRNRAP, per germline. The V and J ends lost 9 bases and 7 bases respectively, with 7 bases between them. The sample originates from a study of CD8+CD57+ T cells in acquired aplastic anemia. Sequencing was done on patients that had shown CD8+CD57+ cell expansion by flow cytometry. It was genomic DNA that served as the template for profiling TCR beta VDJ and CDR3. TCRdb reprocessed the reads via MiXCR and lists one record per CDR3 protein. In the table there are about half a million distinct CDR3 sequences, more than 25% of which are singletons.

This chain uses TRBV12-5 with TRBJ1-5; no firm D call. Sequences were obtained from sorted CD4+, CD8+, or CD8+CD57+ T cells (not recorded which) from PBMCs. This TCR came from a human donor with aplastic anemia. The CDR3 DNA follows: TGTGCTAGACTCGTCCAGCCCCAGCATTTT. Translated, it gives CARLVQPQHF.